This T cell receptor (beta chain) derives from a study of T cell responses to AZD1222 COVID-19 vaccine. The protocol was immunoSEQ multiplex PCR, while the TCRdb copy is restricted to in-frame clones and leaves out a portion. The repertoire includes 150,000 or so clones, more than 85% of them detected once, and 6.9% sits in the top ten. General study points: Within unmutated variant regions lay the reported targets of nearly half of spike-specific TCRs. Only a handful of individuals given AZD1222 were seropositive at baseline. Spike-specific TCR breadth and depth were elevated following two AZD1222 doses. Sampling captured repertoires only after the peak T cell response.

The germline V gene encodes CDR1 LNHNV and CDR2 YYDKDF (reference sequence). V was trimmed by 0 bases and J by 7 bases, leaving 9 bases between them. The CDR3 has 14 residues. For this clone: Its matching antigen is unknown. Other DNA sequences within the sample encode an identical CDR3.

The source was peripheral blood, collected after recovery from COVID-19. This sequence originates from an adult who had recovered from COVID-19. This chain joins TRBV15 and TRBJ1-4, with D maybe TRBD1 (6 bases). This CDR3 reads CATSRDRGGEKLFF. The CDR3 nucleotides read TGTGCCACCAGCAGAGACAGGGGTGGTGAAAAACTGTTTTTT.